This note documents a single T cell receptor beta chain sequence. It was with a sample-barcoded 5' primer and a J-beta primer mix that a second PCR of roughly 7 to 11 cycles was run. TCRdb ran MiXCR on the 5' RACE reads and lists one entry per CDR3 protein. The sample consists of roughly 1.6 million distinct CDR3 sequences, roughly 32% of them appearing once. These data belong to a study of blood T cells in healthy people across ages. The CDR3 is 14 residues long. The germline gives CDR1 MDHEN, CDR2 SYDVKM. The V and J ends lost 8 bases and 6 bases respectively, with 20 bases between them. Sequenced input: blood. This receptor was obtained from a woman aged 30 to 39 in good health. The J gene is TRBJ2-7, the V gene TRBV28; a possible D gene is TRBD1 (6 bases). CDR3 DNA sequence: TGTGCCAGCGGGTCCCGACAGGTCCTGGGCGAGCAGTACTTC. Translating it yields CASGSRQVLGEQYF.